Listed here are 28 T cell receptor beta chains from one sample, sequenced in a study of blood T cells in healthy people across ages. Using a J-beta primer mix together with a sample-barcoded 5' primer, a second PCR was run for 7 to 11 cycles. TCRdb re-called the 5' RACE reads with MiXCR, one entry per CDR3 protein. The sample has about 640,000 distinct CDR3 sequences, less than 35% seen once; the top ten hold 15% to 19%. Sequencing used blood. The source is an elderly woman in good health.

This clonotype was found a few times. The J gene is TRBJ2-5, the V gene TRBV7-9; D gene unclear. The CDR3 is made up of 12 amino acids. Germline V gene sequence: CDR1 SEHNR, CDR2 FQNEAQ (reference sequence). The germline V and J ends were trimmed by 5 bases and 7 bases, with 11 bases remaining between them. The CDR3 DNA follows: TGTGCCAGCAGCGTAGAATTAGGGACCCAGTACTTC. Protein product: CASSVELGTQYF. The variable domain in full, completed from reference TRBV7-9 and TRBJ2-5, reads DTGVSQNPRHKITKRGQNVTFRCDPISEHNRLYWYRQTLGQGPEFLTYFQNEAQLEKSRLLSDRFSAERPKGSFSTLEIQRTEQGDSAMYLCASSVELGTQYFGPGTRLLVL.

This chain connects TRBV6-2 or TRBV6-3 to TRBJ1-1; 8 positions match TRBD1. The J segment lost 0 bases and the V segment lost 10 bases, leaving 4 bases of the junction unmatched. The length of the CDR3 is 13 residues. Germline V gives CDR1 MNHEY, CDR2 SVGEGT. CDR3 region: CATQGQVNTEAFF. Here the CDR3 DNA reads TGTGCCACCCAGGGACAGGTGAACACTGAAGCTTTCTTT.

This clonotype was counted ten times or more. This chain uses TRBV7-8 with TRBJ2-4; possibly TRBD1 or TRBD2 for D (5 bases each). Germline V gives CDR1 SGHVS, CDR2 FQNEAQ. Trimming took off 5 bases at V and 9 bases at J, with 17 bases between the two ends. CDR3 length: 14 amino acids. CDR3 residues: CASSPGRLGGIQYF. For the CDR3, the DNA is TGTGCCAGCAGCCCGGGACGGCTTGGGGGCATTCAGTACTTC.

The CDR3: CASRSGGPGETQYF. The CDR3 DNA sequence: TGCGCCAGCCGTAGCGGGGGGCCTGGGGAGACCCAGTACTTC. The gene calls are TRBV5-1 and TRBJ2-5; 10 bases are a match to TRBD2. This CDR3 has 14 residues. Germline CDR1 SGHRS, CDR2 YFSETQ. With V trimmed by 7 bases and J by 5 bases, 8 bases remained unmatched.

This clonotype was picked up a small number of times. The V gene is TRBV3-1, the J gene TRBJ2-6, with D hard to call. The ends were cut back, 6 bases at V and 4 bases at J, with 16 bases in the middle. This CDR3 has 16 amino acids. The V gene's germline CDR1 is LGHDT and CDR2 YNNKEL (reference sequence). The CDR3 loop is CASSRAVGLGANVLTF. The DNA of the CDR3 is TGTGCCAGCAGTAGGGCAGTCGGCCTCGGGGCCAACGTCCTGACTTTC.

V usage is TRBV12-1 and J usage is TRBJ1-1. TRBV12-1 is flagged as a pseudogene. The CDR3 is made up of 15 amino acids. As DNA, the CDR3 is TGTGCCAGCAGCTTTGCGCAAAGGGGGAGGACTGAAGCTTTCTTT. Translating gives CASSFAQRGRTEAFF.

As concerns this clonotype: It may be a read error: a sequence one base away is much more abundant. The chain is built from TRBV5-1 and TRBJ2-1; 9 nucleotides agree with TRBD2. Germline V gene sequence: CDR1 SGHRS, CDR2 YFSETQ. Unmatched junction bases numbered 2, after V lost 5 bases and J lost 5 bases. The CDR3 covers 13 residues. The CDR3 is CASRTSGDNEQFF. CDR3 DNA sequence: TGCGCCAGCAGGACTAGCGGAGACAATGAGCAGTTCTTC.

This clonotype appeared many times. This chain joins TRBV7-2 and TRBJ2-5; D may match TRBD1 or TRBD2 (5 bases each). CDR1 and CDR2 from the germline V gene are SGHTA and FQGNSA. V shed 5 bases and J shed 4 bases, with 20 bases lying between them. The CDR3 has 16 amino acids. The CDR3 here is CASSETGTGRGETQYF. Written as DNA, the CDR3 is TGTGCCAGCAGCGAAACCGGGACGGGTCGTGGAGAGACCCAGTACTTC. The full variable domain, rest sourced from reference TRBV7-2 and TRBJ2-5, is GAGVSQSPSNKVTEKGKDVELRCDPISGHTALYWYRQSLGQGLEFLIYFQGNSAPDKSGLPSDRFSAERTGGSVSTLTIQRTQQEDSAVYLCASSETGTGRGETQYFGPGTRLLVL.

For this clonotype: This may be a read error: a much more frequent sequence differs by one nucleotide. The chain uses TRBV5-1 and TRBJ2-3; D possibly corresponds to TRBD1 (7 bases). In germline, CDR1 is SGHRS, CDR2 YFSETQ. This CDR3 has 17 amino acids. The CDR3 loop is CVSSSLQGGRSTDTQYF. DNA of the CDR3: TGCGTCAGCAGCTCCCTCCAGGGGGGCCGTAGCACAGATACGCAGTATTTT.

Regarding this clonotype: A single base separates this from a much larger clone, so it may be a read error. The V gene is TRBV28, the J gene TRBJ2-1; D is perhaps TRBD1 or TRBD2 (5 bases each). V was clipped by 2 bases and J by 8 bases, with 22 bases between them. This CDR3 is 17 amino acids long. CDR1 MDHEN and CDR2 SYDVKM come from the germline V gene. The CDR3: CASSLTDQSTRGDEQFF. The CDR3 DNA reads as TGTGCCAGCAGTTTAACCGACCAGTCGACACGAGGGGATGAGCAGTTCTTC.

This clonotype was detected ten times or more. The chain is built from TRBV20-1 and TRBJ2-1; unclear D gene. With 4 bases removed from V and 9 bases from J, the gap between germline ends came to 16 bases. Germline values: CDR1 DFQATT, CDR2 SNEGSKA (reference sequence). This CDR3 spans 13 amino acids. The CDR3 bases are TGCAGTGCTACCCTAGTGGCAAACAGTGAGCAGTTCTTC. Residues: CSATLVANSEQFF.

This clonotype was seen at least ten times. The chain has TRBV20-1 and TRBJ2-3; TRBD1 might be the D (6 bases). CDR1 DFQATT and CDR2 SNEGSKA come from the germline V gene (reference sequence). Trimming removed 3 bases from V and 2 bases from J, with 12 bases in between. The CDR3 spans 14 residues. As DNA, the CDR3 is TGCAGTGCTAGTATACAGGGCCCCACAGATACGCAGTATTTT. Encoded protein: CSASIQGPTDTQYF.

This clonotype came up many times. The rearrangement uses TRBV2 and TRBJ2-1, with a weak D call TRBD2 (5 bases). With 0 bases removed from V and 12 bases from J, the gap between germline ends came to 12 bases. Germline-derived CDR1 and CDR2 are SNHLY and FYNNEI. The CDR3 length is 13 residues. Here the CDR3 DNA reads TGTGCCAGCAGTGAAGCGGTGAGCGAGGGGCAGTTCTTC. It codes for CASSEAVSEGQFF.

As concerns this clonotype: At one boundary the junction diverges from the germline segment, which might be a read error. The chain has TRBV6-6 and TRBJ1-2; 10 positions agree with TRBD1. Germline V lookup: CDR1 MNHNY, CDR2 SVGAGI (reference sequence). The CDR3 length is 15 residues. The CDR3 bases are TGTGTCAGCAGTCCACGGACAGGGGGTTTTTATGGCTACACCTTC. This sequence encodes CVSSPRTGGFYGYTF.

The DNA of the CDR3 is TGCGCCAGCAGCGGAGGGGACACACTGAACACTGAAGCTTTCTTT. Translation: CASSGGDTLNTEAFF. The rearrangement joins TRBV5-1 to TRBJ1-1; D perhaps matches TRBD1 (6 bases). CDR1 is SGHRS, CDR2 YFSETQ, per germline. CDR3 length: 15 residues. V was cut by 4 bases and J by 0 bases, with 13 bases left in between.

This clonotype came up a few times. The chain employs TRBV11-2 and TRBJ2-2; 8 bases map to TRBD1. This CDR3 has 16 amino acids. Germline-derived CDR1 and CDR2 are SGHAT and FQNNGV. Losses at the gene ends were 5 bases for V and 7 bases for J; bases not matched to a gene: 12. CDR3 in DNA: TGTGCCAGCAGCCGGAGCCGGACAGGGTCGGGCGGGGAGCTGTTTTTT. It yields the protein CASSRSRTGSGGELFF.

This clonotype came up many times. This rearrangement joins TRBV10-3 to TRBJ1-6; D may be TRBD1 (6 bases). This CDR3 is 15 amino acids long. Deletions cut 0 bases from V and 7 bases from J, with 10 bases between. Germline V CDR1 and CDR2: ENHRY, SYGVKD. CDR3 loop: CAISESQGWNSPLHF. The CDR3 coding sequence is TGTGCCATCAGTGAGTCTCAGGGGTGGAATTCACCCCTCCACTTT.

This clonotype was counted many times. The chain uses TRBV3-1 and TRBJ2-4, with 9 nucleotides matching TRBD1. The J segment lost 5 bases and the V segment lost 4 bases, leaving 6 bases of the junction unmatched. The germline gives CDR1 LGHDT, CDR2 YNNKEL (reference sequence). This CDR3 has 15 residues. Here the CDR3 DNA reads TGTGCCAGCAGCCTGAGTCGGACAGGGGAAAACATTCAGTACTTC. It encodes CASSLSRTGENIQYF.

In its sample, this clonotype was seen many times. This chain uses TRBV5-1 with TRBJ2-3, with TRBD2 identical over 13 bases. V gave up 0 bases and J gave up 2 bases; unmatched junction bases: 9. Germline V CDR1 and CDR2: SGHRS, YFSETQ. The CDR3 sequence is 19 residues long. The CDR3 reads CASSLGLAGGTGFTDTQYF. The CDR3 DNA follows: TGCGCCAGCAGCTTGGGACTAGCGGGGGGCACCGGCTTCACAGATACGCAGTATTTT.

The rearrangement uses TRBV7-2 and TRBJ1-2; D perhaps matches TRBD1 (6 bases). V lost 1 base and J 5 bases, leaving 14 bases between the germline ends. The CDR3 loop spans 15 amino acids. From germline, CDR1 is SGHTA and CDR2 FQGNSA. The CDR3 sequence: CASSLGSGVEYGYTF. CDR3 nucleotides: TGTGCCAGCAGCTTAGGGTCAGGGGTTGAGTATGGCTACACCTTC.

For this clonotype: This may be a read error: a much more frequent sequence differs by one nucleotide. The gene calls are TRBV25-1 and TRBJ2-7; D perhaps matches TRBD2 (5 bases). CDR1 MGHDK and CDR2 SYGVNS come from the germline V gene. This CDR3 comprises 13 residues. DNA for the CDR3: TGTGCCAGCAGTGAATCGGGGAGAGAGACCCAGGACTTC. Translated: CASSESGRETQDF.

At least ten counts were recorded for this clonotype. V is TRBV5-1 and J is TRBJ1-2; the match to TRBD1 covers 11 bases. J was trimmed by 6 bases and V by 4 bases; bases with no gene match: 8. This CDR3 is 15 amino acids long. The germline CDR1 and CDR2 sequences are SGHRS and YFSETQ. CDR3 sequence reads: CASSPRTGGTDGYTF. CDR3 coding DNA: TGCGCCAGCAGCCCTCGGACAGGGGGCACAGATGGCTACACCTTC.

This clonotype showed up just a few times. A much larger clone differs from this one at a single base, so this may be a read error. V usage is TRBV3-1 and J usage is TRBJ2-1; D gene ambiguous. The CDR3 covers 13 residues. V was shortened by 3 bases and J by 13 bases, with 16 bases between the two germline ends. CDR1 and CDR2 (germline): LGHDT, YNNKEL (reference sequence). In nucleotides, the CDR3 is TGTGCCAGCAGCCACGGAGCAGAAGAGACCCAGTTCTTC. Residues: CASSHGAEETQFF.

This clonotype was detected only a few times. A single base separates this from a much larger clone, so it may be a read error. CDR3 sequence reads: CAISEIGQGTVNNEQYF. CDR3 DNA: TGTGCCATCAGTGAGATAGGACAGGGTACGGTTAACAATGAGCAGTACTTC. This chain connects TRBV10-3 to TRBJ2-4, with 8 bases identical to TRBD1. Looked up from germline, CDR1 is ENHRY and CDR2 is SYGVKD. With V trimmed by 2 bases and J by 13 bases, 19 bases remained unmatched. The CDR3 extends over 17 amino acids.

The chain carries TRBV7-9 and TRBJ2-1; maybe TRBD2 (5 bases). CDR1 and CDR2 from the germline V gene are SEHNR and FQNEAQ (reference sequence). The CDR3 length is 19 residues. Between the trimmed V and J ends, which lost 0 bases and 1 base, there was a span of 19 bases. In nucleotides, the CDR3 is TGTGCCAGCAGCTTAGCGACGAGGTGGGGAGAATTATCCTACAATGAGCAGTTCTTC. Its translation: CASSLATRWGELSYNEQFF.

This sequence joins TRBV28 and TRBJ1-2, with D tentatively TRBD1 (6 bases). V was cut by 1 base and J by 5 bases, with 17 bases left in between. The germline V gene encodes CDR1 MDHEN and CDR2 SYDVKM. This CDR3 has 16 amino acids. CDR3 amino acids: CASSLSLGGRLYGYTF. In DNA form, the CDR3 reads TGTGCCAGCAGTTTATCTCTCGGGGGGCGCTTGTATGGCTACACCTTC.

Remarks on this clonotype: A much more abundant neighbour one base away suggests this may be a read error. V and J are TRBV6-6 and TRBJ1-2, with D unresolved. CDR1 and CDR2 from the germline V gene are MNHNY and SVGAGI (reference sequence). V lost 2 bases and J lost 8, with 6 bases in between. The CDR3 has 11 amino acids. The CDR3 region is CASSYTKGYTF. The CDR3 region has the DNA TGTGCCAGCAGTTACACAAAGGGCTACACCTTC.

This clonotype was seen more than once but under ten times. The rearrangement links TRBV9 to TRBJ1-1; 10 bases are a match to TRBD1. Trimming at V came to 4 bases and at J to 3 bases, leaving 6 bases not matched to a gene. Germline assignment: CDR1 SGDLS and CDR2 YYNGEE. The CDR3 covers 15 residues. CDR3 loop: CASSPRQGAHTEAFF. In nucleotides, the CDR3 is TGTGCCAGCAGCCCCCGACAGGGGGCTCACACTGAAGCTTTCTTT.